This T cell receptor (beta chain) was observed in a study of T cell changes during pregnancy in multiple sclerosis. TCRdb's table, derived via immunoSEQ multiplex PCR, lists solely in-frame clones and lacks some. The sample lists some 52,000 clones, roughly 92% seen once, with around 0.25% in the top ten. The receptor comes from a female donor with multiple sclerosis, enrolled in a pregnancy study. Sequenced material: CD4+ T cells from peripheral blood mononuclear cells, taken in the third trimester of pregnancy.

The CDR3 region has the DNA TGCGCCAGCAGTGAGTCCGGAGGACATCAGCCCCAGCATTTT. Amino acid sequence: CASSESGGHQPQHF. The chain links TRBV10-2 to TRBJ1-5, with no clear D. Trimming took off 0 bases at V and 5 bases at J, with 8 bases between the two ends. Germline V CDR1 and CDR2: WSHSY, SAAADI. This CDR3 has 14 amino acids.